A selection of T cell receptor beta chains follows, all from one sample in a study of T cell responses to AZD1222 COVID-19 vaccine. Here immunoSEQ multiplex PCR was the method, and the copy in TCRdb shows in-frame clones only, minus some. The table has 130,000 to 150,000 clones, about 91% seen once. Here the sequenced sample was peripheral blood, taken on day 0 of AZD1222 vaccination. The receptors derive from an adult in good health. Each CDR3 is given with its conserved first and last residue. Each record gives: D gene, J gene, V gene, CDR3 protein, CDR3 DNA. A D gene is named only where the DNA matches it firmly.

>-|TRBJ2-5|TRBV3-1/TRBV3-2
CASSQAASQYF
TGTGCCAGCAGCCAAGCGGCCTCCCAGTACTTC
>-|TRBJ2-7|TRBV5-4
CASSSGGFPYEQYF
TGTGCCAGCAGTTCTGGAGGCTTCCCCTACGAGCAGTACTTC
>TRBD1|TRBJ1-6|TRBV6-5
CASRMTGSGPLHF
TGTGCCAGCAGGATGACAGGGTCTGGCCCCCTCCACTTT
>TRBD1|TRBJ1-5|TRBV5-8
CASSSGTGALQPQHF
TGTGCCAGCAGCTCTGGGACAGGGGCCCTTCAGCCCCAGCATTTT
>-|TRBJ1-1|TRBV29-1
CSVEGPGAFF
TGCAGCGTTGAAGGTCCCGGTGCTTTCTTT
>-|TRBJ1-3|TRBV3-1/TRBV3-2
CASSHTPTYSGNTIYF
TGTGCCAGCAGCCATACCCCCACCTACTCTGGAAACACCATATATTTT
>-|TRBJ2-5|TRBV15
CATSRGLGGGETQYF
TGTGCCACCAGCAGGGGGCTCGGGGGCGGTGAGACCCAGTACTTC
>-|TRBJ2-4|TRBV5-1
CASREQGFNIQYF
TGCGCCAGCAGGGAACAGGGTTTCAACATTCAGTACTTC
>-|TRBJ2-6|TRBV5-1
CASRASENGANVLTF
TGCGCCAGCAGAGCTAGCGAGAATGGGGCCAACGTCCTGACTTTC
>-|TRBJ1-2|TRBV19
CASVQGGNYGYTF
TGTGCCAGCGTACAGGGAGGGAACTATGGCTACACCTTC
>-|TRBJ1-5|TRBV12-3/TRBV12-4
CASSRQSNQPQHF
TGTGCCAGCTCAAGACAGAGCAATCAGCCCCAGCATTTT
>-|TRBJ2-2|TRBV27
CASSLTWAGELFF
TGTGCCAGCAGTTTAACTTGGGCCGGGGAGCTGTTTTTT
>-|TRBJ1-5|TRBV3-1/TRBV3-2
CASSQEQGNHQPQHF
TGTGCCAGCAGCCAGGAACAGGGAAATCATCAGCCCCAGCATTTT
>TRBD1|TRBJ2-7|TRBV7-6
CASSERQGPGLEQYF
TGTGCCAGCAGCGAGCGACAGGGTCCAGGCCTCGAGCAGTACTTC